This T cell receptor (beta chain) was identified in a study of cytomegalovirus exposure and HLA in healthy donors. Overall study context: Of fewer than 450 genotyped donors, roughly 81% clustered with self-reported Caucasian donors.

Study-wide points: The authors later linked a missense DCLRE1C variant to TCR beta V- and J-gene trimming. HLA-A and HLA-B allele assignments for most subjects were reportedly predicted accurately using TCR beta sequences. Later on, analysis showed that most CMV-associated TCR beta chains appeared to be HLA-restricted.

Note on this clone: Its antigen is not known.

60 Vbeta and 13 Jbeta primers were used in PCR. Clones were read by immunoSEQ multiplex PCR, and TCRdb kept only the in-frame ones, dropping some. The sample lists fewer than 250,000 clones, approximately 80% seen once, with less than 15% in the top ten. V was pared by 5 bases and J by 5 bases, with 5 bases of the junction left unmatched. This CDR3 contains 14 residues. CDR1 is MDHEN, CDR2 SYDVKM, per germline. V gene TRBV28 combines with J gene TRBJ2-2; 7 nucleotides line up with TRBD2. Material: PBMCs. The sequence was collected from a woman between 25 and 40 years old in good health and CMV-seropositive. CDR3 loop: CASSGREGTGELFF. In DNA form, the CDR3 reads TGTGCCAGCAGTGGGAGGGAGGGGACCGGGGAGCTGTTTTTT.